This T cell receptor (beta chain) was identified during a study of CD8 T cells in Susac syndrome. This CDR3 has 14 residues. Trimming took 3 bases from V and 7 from J; bases not matched to a gene: 3. The germline V gene has CDR1 MGHDK and CDR2 SYGVNS. Sequencing of TCR beta was performed on blood CD8+ T cells and on blood CD4+ T cells. Each multiple sclerosis control was a treatment-naive patient with relapsing-remitting disease that was either stable or active. TEMRA cells were enriched by FACS, and CD4+ and CD8+ T cells were negatively isolated. Reverse transcription used about 0.5 to 1 ug RNA and random hexamers. The authors amplified TCR beta CDR3 across 54 Vbeta and 13 Jbeta using immunoSEQ multiplex PCR. From the immunoSEQ multiplex PCR reads, TCRdb called clonotypes with MiXCR, one entry per CDR3 protein. The sample holds about 60,000 distinct CDR3 sequences, approximately 96% seen once.

The sequence was obtained from a human donor with multiple sclerosis. The rearrangement links TRBV25-1 to TRBJ1-4; 9 bases are a match to TRBD1. Sequencing was carried out using CD8+ T cells from PBMCs. The CDR3 here is CASSEDRGPEKLFF. The CDR3 DNA is TGTGCCAGCAGTGAGGACAGGGGACCTGAAAAACTGTTTTTT.